The next 32 T cell receptor beta chains were all read from a single sample in a study of T-cell memory formation after mild COVID-19. TCRdb ran MiXCR on the 5' RACE reads and lists one entry per CDR3 protein. The sample has 550,000 to 600,000 distinct CDR3 sequences; around 16% are singletons. Sequenced input: PBMCs or a T cell subset sorted from them (not recorded which). Every receptor here comes from an adult woman who had mild COVID-19 (a few samples of this study predate the infection). Cell type and time point are not known.

The rearrangement links TRBV7-9 to TRBJ2-7; 7 bases agree with TRBD2. The trim removed 3 bases at V and 0 bases at J, leaving 5 bases unmatched. The V gene's germline CDR1 is SEHNR and CDR2 FQNEAQ (reference sequence). The CDR3 is made up of 15 amino acids. CDR3 amino acids: CASSFGGRDSYEQYF. The CDR3 DNA reads as TGTGCCAGCAGCTTTGGGGGGAGGGACTCCTACGAGCAGTACTTC.

The V and J genes are TRBV12-3 or TRBV12-4 and TRBJ1-6; D is unresolved. The V end was cut by 6 bases, the J end by 10 bases, with 10 bases between. The CDR3 has 12 amino acids. The CDR3 region is CASRSEYSPLHF. In nucleotides, the CDR3 is TGTGCCAGCAGAAGCGAATACTCACCCCTCCACTTT.

This clonotype was counted many times. The rearrangement uses TRBV18 and TRBJ2-5, with TRBD1 matching 10 bases. J gave up 4 bases and V 4 bases, and 3 bases lay outside the gene matches. Germline lookup yields CDR1 KGHSH and CDR2 LQKENI. This CDR3 spans 14 amino acids. CDR3 loop: CASSRGQGRETQYF. The CDR3 DNA follows: TGTGCCAGCTCACGGGGACAGGGGAGAGAGACCCAGTACTTC.

This clonotype turned up a few times. The rearrangement joins TRBV5-6 to TRBJ2-3; D ambiguous. Looked up from germline, CDR1 is SGHDT and CDR2 is YYEEEE. Between the trimmed V and J ends, which lost 0 bases and 2 bases, there was a span of 7 bases. The CDR3 is 14 residues long. The CDR3 sequence is CASSLEEPTDTQYF. Written as DNA, the CDR3 is TGTGCCAGCAGCTTGGAGGAGCCCACAGATACGCAGTATTTT.

This clonotype was observed at least ten times. V usage is TRBV5-1 and J usage is TRBJ2-3; tentatively, D is TRBD2 (5 bases). The germline gives CDR1 SGHRS, CDR2 YFSETQ. V was cut by 4 bases and J by 4 bases, with 16 bases left in between. The length of the CDR3 is 15 residues. CDR3 DNA sequence: TGCGCCAGCAGCCGAACTAATCTAGCATCAGATACGCAGTATTTT. Protein sequence: CASSRTNLASDTQYF.

This chain connects TRBV27 to TRBJ2-5, with D unresolved. Deletions cut 2 bases from V and 1 base from J, with 11 bases between. The germline gives CDR1 MNHEY, CDR2 SMNVEV (reference sequence). There are 15 residues in the CDR3. The CDR3 region is CASSLEPGSQETQYF. The CDR3, as DNA: TGTGCCAGCAGTTTAGAGCCGGGTTCCCAAGAGACCCAGTACTTC.

The genes are TRBV7-3 and TRBJ2-2, with 10 bases identical to TRBD2. Germline assignment: CDR1 SGHTA and CDR2 FQGTGA. CDR3 size: 15 residues. J was trimmed by 6 bases and V by 5 bases; bases with no gene match: 6. CDR3 region: CASSPRGTSAGELFF. The CDR3 nucleotides read TGTGCCAGCAGCCCAAGGGGGACTAGCGCCGGGGAGCTGTTTTTT.

J is TRBJ2-5 and V is TRBV2; D unclear. CDR1 SNHLY and CDR2 FYNNEI come from the germline V gene. The CDR3 totals 14 residues. V was pared by 0 bases and J by 10 bases, with 15 bases between. The CDR3 here is CASSEALDTRDQYF. CDR3 sequence (DNA): TGTGCCAGCAGTGAAGCGCTTGACACCCGAGACCAGTACTTC.

This clonotype has a handful of counts. This chain connects TRBV5-1 to TRBJ2-1; 10 bases map to TRBD2. The germline CDR1 and CDR2 sequences are SGHRS and YFSETQ. CDR3 length: 16 residues. V was pared by 1 base and J by 12 bases, with 13 bases of the junction left unmatched. The CDR3 DNA reads TGCGCCAGCAGCTTGTCTACTAGCGGGGCGACGAGGGGGCAGTTCTTC. It codes for CASSLSTSGATRGQFF.

This clonotype was counted once. The chain joins TRBV6-1 to TRBJ2-1; 13 nucleotides line up with TRBD2. Trimming removed 8 bases from V and 8 bases from J; junction bases left unmatched: 12. The CDR3 contains 16 residues. Germline V gene sequence: CDR1 MNHNS, CDR2 SASEGT. CDR3 region: CASLFTPGLAGYEQFF. CDR3 nucleotide sequence: TGTGCCAGCCTGTTTACCCCGGGACTAGCGGGGTATGAGCAGTTCTTC.

This clonotype was picked up many times. The rearrangement links TRBV7-3 to TRBJ2-3, with TRBD2 matching over 7 bases. Germline V gene data show CDR1 as SGHTA and CDR2 as FQGTGA. There are 15 residues in the CDR3. V was clipped by 5 bases and J by 4 bases; unmatched bases: 9. The CDR3 sequence is CASSRGSGAPDTQYF. CDR3 bases: TGTGCCAGCAGCCGGGGGAGCGGGGCCCCAGATACGCAGTATTTT.

The chain joins TRBV15 to TRBJ2-3; D unresolved. CDR3 length equals 14 residues. Trimming took off 3 bases at V and 0 bases at J, with 7 bases between the two ends. Germline-derived CDR1 and CDR2 are LNHNV and YYDKDF (reference sequence). CDR3 nucleotide sequence: TGTGCCACCAGCAGGTCGGGCAGCACAGATACGCAGTATTTT. Translating it yields CATSRSGSTDTQYF.

This clonotype occurred a few times. The germline gene is not matched at one end of the junction; a read error may be the cause. The chain employs TRBV12-5 and TRBJ2-5; D is undetermined. The germline V gene encodes CDR1 LGHNT and CDR2 FRNRAP. The CDR3 runs 12 residues. CDR3 sequence (DNA): TGTGCTAGTGGTTCCCCCCAAAAGACCCAGTACTTC. The encoded protein is CASGSPQKTQYF.

The table lists this clonotype with a few counts. The chain carries TRBV6-6 and TRBJ2-3; a weak D match, TRBD2 (5 bases). This CDR3 has 13 residues. The germline V gene encodes CDR1 MNHNY and CDR2 SVGAGI (reference sequence). The ends were cut back, 6 bases at V and 11 bases at J, with 18 bases in the middle. The CDR3 sequence: CASSGIPGQGQYF. Here the CDR3 DNA reads TGTGCCAGCAGCGGGATCCCAGGCCAAGGGCAGTATTTT.

The chain uses TRBV7-2 and TRBJ1-3, with a tentative D call TRBD1 (5 bases). CDR1 and CDR2 from the germline V gene are SGHTA and FQGNSA. V was clipped by 1 base and J by 0 bases, with 16 bases between them. The CDR3 has 18 amino acids. CDR3 protein: CASSLGPGGIHSGNTIYF. The CDR3, as DNA: TGTGCCAGCAGCTTAGGACCGGGGGGAATCCACTCTGGAAACACCATATATTTT.

This clonotype was counted at least ten times. The rearrangement joins TRBV24-1 to TRBJ2-7, with 7 bases identical to TRBD2. The CDR3 loop spans 15 amino acids. The germline V gene encodes CDR1 KGHDR and CDR2 SFDVKD. V lost 3 bases, J lost 0 bases, and 4 bases stayed unmatched. CDR3 DNA: TGTGCCACCAGTGATGGGAGGGCCTACTCCTACGAGCAGTACTTC. It is translated as CATSDGRAYSYEQYF.

This chain joins TRBV20-1 and TRBJ1-5; TRBD1 is a possible D gene (5 bases). Trimming took off 5 bases at V and 4 bases at J, with 15 bases between the two ends. CDR1 is DFQATT, CDR2 SNEGSKA, per germline (reference sequence). CDR3 length equals 14 residues. This CDR3 reads CSASGTRVNQPQHF. The CDR3 coding sequence is TGCAGTGCTTCCGGGACTCGGGTAAATCAGCCCCAGCATTTT.

V is TRBV29-1 and J is TRBJ2-2; no definite D call. In germline, CDR1 is SQVTM, CDR2 ANQGSEA. Trimming cost V 2 bases and J 4 bases, with 17 bases left between them. This CDR3 region has 16 residues. In DNA form, the CDR3 reads TGCAGCGTTGAAATTCGGACCGGCGGTCGCACCGGGGAGCTGTTTTTT. Residues: CSVEIRTGGRTGELFF.

The chain joins TRBV9 to TRBJ1-2; a weak D match, TRBD1 (5 bases). This CDR3 spans 15 amino acids. The V gene's germline CDR1 is SGDLS and CDR2 YYNGEE. The germline V and J ends were trimmed by 3 bases and 6 bases, with 18 bases remaining between them. CDR3 residues: CASSGRDGYVDGYTF. As DNA, the CDR3 is TGTGCCAGCAGCGGCAGGGACGGGTATGTTGATGGCTACACCTTC.

V and J are TRBV7-6 and TRBJ2-3, with D perhaps TRBD1 (5 bases). Trimming removed 4 bases from V and 2 bases from J, with 7 bases in between. The germline gives CDR1 SGHVS, CDR2 FNYEAQ. CDR3 length: 13 residues. The CDR3 loop reads CASSSDITDTQYF. DNA of the CDR3: TGTGCCAGCAGCTCGGACATCACAGATACGCAGTATTTT.

This clonotype has just a few counts. The V gene is TRBV6-6, the J gene TRBJ2-1; either TRBD1 or TRBD2 may fit D (5 bases each). Trimming stripped 8 bases from V and 2 bases from J, with 16 bases between. The CDR3 runs 15 residues. Germline-derived CDR1 and CDR2 are MNHNY and SVGAGI (reference sequence). The CDR3: CASGYGMGAYNEQFF. CDR3 nucleotides: TGTGCCAGCGGCTACGGGATGGGGGCCTACAATGAGCAGTTCTTC.

This clonotype turned up a few times. This chain joins TRBV5-1 and TRBJ2-1; D is uncertain. The CDR3 has 16 amino acids. The V and J ends lost 4 bases and 0 bases respectively, with 14 bases between them. Germline assignment: CDR1 SGHRS and CDR2 YFSETQ. The CDR3 nucleotides read TGCGCCAGCAGCACCTCCCCCCGGAGCTCCTACAATGAGCAGTTCTTC. Translating gives CASSTSPRSSYNEQFF.

The chain joins TRBV7-9 to TRBJ2-7; 7 bases are a match to TRBD1. After removal of 5 bases from V and 3 bases from J, the junction contained 7 bases not matched to a gene. The CDR3 totals 14 residues. CDR1 is SEHNR, CDR2 FQNEAQ, per germline (reference sequence). CDR3 amino acids: CASSPGTARYEQYF. The DNA of the CDR3 is TGTGCCAGCAGCCCCGGGACAGCGCGCTACGAGCAGTACTTC.

The V call is TRBV4-1, the J call TRBJ1-6; tentatively, D is TRBD1 (5 bases). This CDR3 is 18 amino acids long. Trimming left V 3 bases short and J 7 bases short, with 22 bases between. Germline V gives CDR1 MGHRA, CDR2 YSYEKL. DNA of the CDR3: TGCGCCAGCAGCCATCCCCGGACAATCCCAACACCAAATTCACCCCTCCACTTT. Translation: CASSHPRTIPTPNSPLHF.

This chain links TRBV9 with TRBJ2-4; TRBD1 might be the D (5 bases). The CDR3 length is 19 residues. CDR1 and CDR2 from the germline V gene are SGDLS and YYNGEE. Trimming took off 3 bases at V and 1 base at J, with 23 bases between the two ends. In DNA, the CDR3 is TGTGCCAGCAGCGCCACCCGAGACAGTCGTGCAGGGGCCAAAAACATTCAGTACTTC. Protein: CASSATRDSRAGAKNIQYF.

The chain has TRBV27 and TRBJ2-7; 7 bases fit TRBD2. CDR3 length: 14 residues. V lost 2 bases, J lost 3 bases, and 4 bases stayed unmatched. CDR1 is MNHEY, CDR2 SMNVEV, per germline (reference sequence). As DNA, the CDR3 is TGTGCCAGCAGTTTACGGGACTACCACTACGAGCAGTACTTC. It translates to CASSLRDYHYEQYF.

V and J are TRBV7-9 and TRBJ2-4, with D possibly matching TRBD1 (5 bases). Trimming left V 2 bases short and J 6 bases short, with 11 bases between. Germline V lookup: CDR1 SEHNR, CDR2 FQNEAQ (reference sequence). The CDR3 is 14 residues long. The CDR3 sequence: CASSLPSQGNIQYF. CDR3 in DNA: TGTGCCAGCAGCTTACCCAGTCAGGGAAACATTCAGTACTTC.

This clonotype was counted only a few times. V usage is TRBV11-2 and J usage is TRBJ1-4; D not certain. Germline V CDR1 and CDR2: SGHAT, FQNNGV. V lost 1 base, J lost 4 bases, and 7 bases lay in between. The CDR3 has 14 amino acids. For the CDR3, the DNA is TGTGCCAGCAGCTTAGGCAGACTTAATGAAAAACTGTTTTTT. Translation: CASSLGRLNEKLFF.

This chain uses TRBV5-1 with TRBJ2-5; 9 nucleotides match TRBD1. There are 13 residues in the CDR3. Germline CDR1 is SGHRS and CDR2 is YFSETQ. CDR3 residues: CATGQGGGETQYF. The CDR3 DNA sequence: TGCGCTACGGGACAGGGAGGAGGAGAGACCCAGTACTTC.

This clonotype was seen more than once but under ten times. CDR3 residues: CSARDKGLAGIYNEQFF. In DNA form, the CDR3 reads TGCAGTGCTAGAGATAAGGGACTAGCGGGAATCTACAATGAGCAGTTCTTC. This chain links TRBV20-1 with TRBJ2-1; TRBD2 matches at 13 bases. The CDR3 contains 17 residues. J gave up 3 bases and V 0 bases, and 5 bases lay outside the gene matches. CDR1 is DFQATT, CDR2 SNEGSKA, per germline (reference sequence).

The V call is TRBV27, the J call TRBJ2-1; 10 nucleotides line up with TRBD1. Trimming cost V 6 bases and J 6 bases; bases outside gene matches: 11. This CDR3 is 16 amino acids long. Germline loops: CDR1 MNHEY, CDR2 SMNVEV (reference sequence). CDR3 nucleotides: TGTGCCAGCAGCCCAACCGACAGGGGGCTTTTCAATGAGCAGTTCTTC. Amino acids: CASSPTDRGLFNEQFF.

Ten or more counts support this clonotype. In DNA form, the CDR3 reads TGCGCCAGCAGGTCCCAACTGTCGGTGCATGAGCAGTTCTTC. It yields the protein CASRSQLSVHEQFF. V is TRBV5-1 and J is TRBJ2-1; no clear D. Germline V gene sequence: CDR1 SGHRS, CDR2 YFSETQ. Trimming stripped 5 bases from V and 8 bases from J, with 17 bases between. The length of the CDR3 is 14 residues.